The clone carrying this T cell receptor beta chain appeared once. The sample comes from a study of PD-L1 blockade in urothelial cancer. Study overall: The year 2014 saw patients start atezolizumab, 1,200 mg intravenously every 3 weeks. Reported median T cell count for blood samples was over 110,000.

The time point is: pretreatment peripheral blood. The patients' disease, urothelial carcinoma, was locally advanced or metastatic. Using immunoSEQ multiplex PCR, the repertoire was profiled, and TCRdb retains in-frame clones only, with some absent. Of tens of thousands of clones in the sample, roughly 89% were seen once. Germline V CDR1 and CDR2: MNHEY, SVGAGI. J lost 6 bases, V lost 2 bases, and 4 bases had no gene match. This CDR3 region has 15 residues. The specimen was PBMCs, collected around atezolizumab (anti-PD-L1) treatment. The chain employs TRBV6-5 and TRBJ2-1; TRBD1 matches at 10 bases. This TCR derives from a man between 60 and 75 years old with urothelial cancer. The DNA for the CDR3 is TGTGCCAGCAGTTACGGGACAGGGGAGGTCAATGAGCAGTTCTTC. Translation: CASSYGTGEVNEQFF.